The 10 T cell receptor beta chains reported below all come from one sample, sequenced in a study of blood T cell repertoires in COVID-19 (dated by TCRdb to 2018 to 2020). The library was produced with the immunoSEQ multiplex PCR assay. Imported from immuneACCESS, the table was reduced by TCRdb to in-frame sequences with V and J called. These copies leave out some clones; in studies compared against another copy, an unresolved V gene accounts for under half, and the cause of the remainder is not known. The sample has about 380,000 clones on record, roughly 86% of them singletons. The top ten constitute roughly 1.1% of the sample. The sample was peripheral blood. The receptor source for this set is a human donor with acute or convalescent COVID-19. The donor label of this sample is uncertain.

The V gene is TRBV5-1, the J gene TRBJ2-7, with D maybe TRBD2 (7 bases). The germline gives CDR1 SGHRS, CDR2 YFSETQ. This CDR3 is built from 13 residues. The germline V and J ends were trimmed by 7 bases and 6 bases, with 17 bases remaining between them. The CDR3, as DNA: TGCGCCAGCGGGGGACCGGGGGGCCTCGAGCAGTACTTC. The encoded protein is CASGGPGGLEQYF.

V is TRBV5-1 and J is TRBJ1-3; D is unclear. The CDR3 has 17 amino acids. CDR1 is SGHRS and CDR2 is YFSETQ in the germline V gene. Trimming cost V 2 bases and J 4 bases, with 19 bases left between them. CDR3 sequence (DNA): TGCGCCAGCAGCTTAGTACAAGTGGGCGCCGCCGGAAACACCATATATTTT. Translation gives CASSLVQVGAAGNTIYF.

The chain uses TRBV19 and TRBJ1-4, with no clear D. V lost 6 bases and J lost 7, with 15 bases in between. The CDR3 loop spans 14 amino acids. Looked up from germline, CDR1 is LNHDA and CDR2 is SQIVND (reference sequence). The CDR3 reads CASRWSGGGEKLFF. As DNA, the CDR3 is TGTGCCAGTAGATGGTCGGGAGGAGGTGAAAAACTGTTTTTT.

The genes are TRBV7-9 and TRBJ1-1, with unresolved D. The CDR3 sequence is 15 residues long. CDR1 SEHNR and CDR2 FQNEAQ come from the germline V gene (reference sequence). The V end was cut by 0 bases, the J end by 2 bases, with 10 bases between. The CDR3 coding sequence is TGTGCCAGCAGCTTAGCGTATAGTCCCAACACTGAAGCTTTCTTT. As protein: CASSLAYSPNTEAFF.

The chain has TRBV2 and TRBJ1-1; D remains unclear. Germline V gene lookup returns CDR1 SNHLY and CDR2 FYNNEI. The CDR3 consists of 14 residues. V gave up 7 bases and J gave up 4 bases, with 16 bases separating them. Here the CDR3 DNA reads TGTGCCAGCAAAGTTGGCAGATCCCCCACTGAAGCTTTCTTT. Translating it yields CASKVGRSPTEAFF.

The sample holds one count of this clone. This chain connects TRBV11-3 to TRBJ1-1; a weak D match, TRBD1 (6 bases). CDR1 and CDR2 (germline): SGHNT, YENEEA. Trimming took 4 bases from V and 1 from J, leaving 7 bases between them. This CDR3 has 13 residues. The CDR3 sequence is CASSSTGNTEAFF. Here the CDR3 DNA reads TGTGCCAGCAGCTCGACAGGGAACACTGAAGCTTTCTTT.

The V call is TRBV7-8, the J call TRBJ1-1, with a possible D match to TRBD1 (6 bases). V shed 5 bases and J shed 6 bases, with 22 bases lying between them. This CDR3 region has 16 residues. The germline V gene encodes CDR1 SGHVS and CDR2 FQNEAQ. Written as DNA, the CDR3 is TGTGCCAGCAGCCCCGAGGCTCCAGGGGCCGAGGCTGAAGCTTTCTTT. Its translation is CASSPEAPGAEAEAFF.

V gene TRBV6-5 combines with J gene TRBJ2-5; 8 nucleotides agree with TRBD2. Germline lookup yields CDR1 MNHEY and CDR2 SVGAGI. V was clipped by 8 bases and J by 1 base; unmatched bases: 6. The CDR3 is made up of 14 amino acids. CDR3 protein: CASASGGLQETQYF. CDR3 DNA sequence: TGTGCCAGCGCCAGCGGGGGACTCCAAGAGACCCAGTACTTC.

Here the CDR3 reads CASSIGIGVGEKLFF. DNA for the CDR3: TGCGCCAGCAGCATTGGTATAGGGGTGGGTGAAAAACTGTTTTTT. The rearrangement links TRBV5-1 to TRBJ1-4, with a tentative D call TRBD1 (5 bases). The ends were cut back, 4 bases at V and 7 bases at J, with 17 bases in the middle. The V gene's germline CDR1 is SGHRS and CDR2 YFSETQ. This CDR3 contains 15 residues.

The V and J genes are TRBV30 and TRBJ1-3; no clear D. Trimming removed 0 bases at V and 0 bases at J, with 12 bases between. CDR1 is GTSNPN and CDR2 is SVGIG in the germline V gene (reference sequence). The CDR3 covers 16 residues. The DNA of the CDR3 is TGTGCCTGGAGTGTAATGCAGGAATACTCTGGAAACACCATATATTTT. This encodes CAWSVMQEYSGNTIYF.